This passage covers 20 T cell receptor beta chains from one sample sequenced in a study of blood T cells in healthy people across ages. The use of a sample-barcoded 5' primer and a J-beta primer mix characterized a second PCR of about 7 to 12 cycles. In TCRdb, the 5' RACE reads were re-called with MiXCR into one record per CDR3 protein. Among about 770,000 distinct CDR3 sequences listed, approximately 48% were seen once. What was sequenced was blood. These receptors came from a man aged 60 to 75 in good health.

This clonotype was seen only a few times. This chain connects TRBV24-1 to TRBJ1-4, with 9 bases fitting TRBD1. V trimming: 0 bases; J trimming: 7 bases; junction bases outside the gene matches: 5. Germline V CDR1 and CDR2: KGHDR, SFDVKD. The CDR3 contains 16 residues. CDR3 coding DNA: TGTGCCACCAGTGATTTGGCCGGGACAGGGATTGAAAAACTGTTTTTT. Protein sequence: CATSDLAGTGIEKLFF.

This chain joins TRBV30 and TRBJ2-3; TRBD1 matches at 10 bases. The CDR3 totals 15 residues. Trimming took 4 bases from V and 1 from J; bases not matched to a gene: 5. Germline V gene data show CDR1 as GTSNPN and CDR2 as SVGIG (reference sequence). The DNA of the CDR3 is TGTGCCTGGACCCGACAGGGGGCCCGCACAGATACGCAGTATTTT. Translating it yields CAWTRQGARTDTQYF.

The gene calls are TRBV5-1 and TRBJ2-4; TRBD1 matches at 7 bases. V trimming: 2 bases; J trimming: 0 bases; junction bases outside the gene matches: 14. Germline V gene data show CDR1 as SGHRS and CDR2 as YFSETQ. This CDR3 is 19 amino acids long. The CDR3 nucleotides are TGCGCCAGCAGCTTTGGGTCGGGACAGCCGTATGTAGCCAAAAACATTCAGTACTTC. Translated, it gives CASSFGSGQPYVAKNIQYF.

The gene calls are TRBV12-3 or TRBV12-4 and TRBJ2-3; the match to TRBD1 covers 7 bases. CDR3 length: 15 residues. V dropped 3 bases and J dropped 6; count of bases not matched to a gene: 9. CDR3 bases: TGTGCCAGCAGTTTTTGGGACAGAAGGTTGGATACGCAGTATTTT. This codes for CASSFWDRRLDTQYF.

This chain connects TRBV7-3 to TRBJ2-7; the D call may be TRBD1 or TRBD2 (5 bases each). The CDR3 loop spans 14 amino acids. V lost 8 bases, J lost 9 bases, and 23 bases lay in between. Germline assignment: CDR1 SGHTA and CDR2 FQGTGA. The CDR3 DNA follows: TGTGCCAGCGGGGGTGGAGGAGCGAGTACGGTGCAGTACTTC. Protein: CASGGGGASTVQYF.

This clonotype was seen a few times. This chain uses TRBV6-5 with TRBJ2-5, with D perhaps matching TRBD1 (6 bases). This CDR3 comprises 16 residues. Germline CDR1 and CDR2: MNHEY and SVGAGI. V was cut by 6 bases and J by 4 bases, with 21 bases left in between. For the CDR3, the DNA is TGTGCCAGCAGCCGACAGCTAGTCGCCAGGGGAGAGACCCAGTACTTC. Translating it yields CASSRQLVARGETQYF.

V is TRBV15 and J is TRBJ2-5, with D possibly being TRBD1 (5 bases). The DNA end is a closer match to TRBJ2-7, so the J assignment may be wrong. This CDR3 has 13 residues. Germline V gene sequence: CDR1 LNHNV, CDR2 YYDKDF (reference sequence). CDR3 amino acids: CATSVRENDEQYF. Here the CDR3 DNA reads TGTGCCACCAGCGTCAGGGAAAACGACGAGCAGTACTTC.

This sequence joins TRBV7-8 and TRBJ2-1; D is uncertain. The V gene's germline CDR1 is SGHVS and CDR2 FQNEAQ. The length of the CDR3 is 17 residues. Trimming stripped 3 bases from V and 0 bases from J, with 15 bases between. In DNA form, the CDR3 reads TGTGCCAGCAGCTTTGCGACGCATACGAGCTCCTACAATGAGCAGTTCTTC. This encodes CASSFATHTSSYNEQFF.

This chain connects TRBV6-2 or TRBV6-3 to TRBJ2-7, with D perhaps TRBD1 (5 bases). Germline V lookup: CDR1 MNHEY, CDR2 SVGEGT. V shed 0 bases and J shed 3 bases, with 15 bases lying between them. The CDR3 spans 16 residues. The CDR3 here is CASSYSIEQGHYEQYF. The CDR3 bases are TGTGCCAGCAGTTACTCGATAGAGCAGGGCCACTACGAGCAGTACTTC.

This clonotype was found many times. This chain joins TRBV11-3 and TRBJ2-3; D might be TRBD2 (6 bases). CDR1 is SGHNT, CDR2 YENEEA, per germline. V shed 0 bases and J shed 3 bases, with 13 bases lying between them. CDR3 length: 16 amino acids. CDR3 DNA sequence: TGTGCCAGCAGCTTAGATAGTAAGAGCGGGACAGATACGCAGTATTTT. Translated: CASSLDSKSGTDTQYF. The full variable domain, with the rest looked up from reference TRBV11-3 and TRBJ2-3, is EAGVVQSPRYKIIEKKQPVAFWCNPISGHNTLYWYLQNLGQGPELLIRYENEEAVDDSQLPKDRFSAERLKGVDSTLKIQPAELGDSAVYLCASSLDSKSGTDTQYFGPGTRLTVL.

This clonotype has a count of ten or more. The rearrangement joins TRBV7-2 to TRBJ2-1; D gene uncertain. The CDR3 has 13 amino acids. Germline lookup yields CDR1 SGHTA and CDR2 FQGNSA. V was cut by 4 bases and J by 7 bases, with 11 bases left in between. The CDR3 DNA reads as TGTGCCAGCAGCTCCCTCGGGCTAAATGAGCAGTTCTTC. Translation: CASSSLGLNEQFF.

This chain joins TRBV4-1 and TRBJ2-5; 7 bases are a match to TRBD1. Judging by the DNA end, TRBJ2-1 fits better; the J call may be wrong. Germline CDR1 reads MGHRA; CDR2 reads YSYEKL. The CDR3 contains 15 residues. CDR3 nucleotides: TGCGCCAGCAGTCACCAACAGGGGTACCAAGAGACCCAGTTCTTC. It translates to CASSHQQGYQETQFF.

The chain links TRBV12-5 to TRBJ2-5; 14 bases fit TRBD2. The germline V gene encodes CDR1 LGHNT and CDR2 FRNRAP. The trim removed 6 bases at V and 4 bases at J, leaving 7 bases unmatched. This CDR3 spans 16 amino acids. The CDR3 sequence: CASGHTGLAGGETQYF. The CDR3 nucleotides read TGTGCTAGTGGGCACACCGGACTAGCGGGGGGAGAGACCCAGTACTTC.

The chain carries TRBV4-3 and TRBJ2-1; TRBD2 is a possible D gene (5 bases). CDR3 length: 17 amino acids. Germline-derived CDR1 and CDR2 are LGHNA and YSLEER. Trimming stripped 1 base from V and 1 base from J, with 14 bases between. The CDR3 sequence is CASSQGPTTGSYNEQFF. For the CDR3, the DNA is TGCGCCAGCAGCCAAGGCCCAACGACGGGGTCCTACAATGAGCAGTTCTTC.

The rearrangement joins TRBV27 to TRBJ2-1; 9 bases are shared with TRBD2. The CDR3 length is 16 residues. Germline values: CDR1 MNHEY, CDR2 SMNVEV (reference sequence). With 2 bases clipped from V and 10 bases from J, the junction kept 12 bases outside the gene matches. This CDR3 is CASSLSSGSYRGEQFF. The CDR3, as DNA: TGTGCCAGCAGTTTAAGTAGCGGGAGTTATCGGGGGGAGCAGTTCTTC.

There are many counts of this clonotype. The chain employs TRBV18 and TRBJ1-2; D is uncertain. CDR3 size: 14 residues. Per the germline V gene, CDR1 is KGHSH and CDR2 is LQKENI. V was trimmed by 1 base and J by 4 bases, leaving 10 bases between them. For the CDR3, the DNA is TGTGCCAGCTCACCACTGTCGGAGGCCTATGGCTACACCTTC. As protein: CASSPLSEAYGYTF.

This CDR3 reads CSASPGEPKAREQYF. CDR3 coding DNA: TGCAGTGCTAGTCCGGGAGAACCGAAAGCTAGAGAGCAGTACTTC. V and J are TRBV20-1 and TRBJ2-4, with D maybe TRBD2 (6 bases). This CDR3 has 15 residues. CDR1 and CDR2 (germline): DFQATT, SNEGSKA (reference sequence). Trimming shortened V by 3 bases and J by 13 bases, and 25 bases separated the two germline ends.

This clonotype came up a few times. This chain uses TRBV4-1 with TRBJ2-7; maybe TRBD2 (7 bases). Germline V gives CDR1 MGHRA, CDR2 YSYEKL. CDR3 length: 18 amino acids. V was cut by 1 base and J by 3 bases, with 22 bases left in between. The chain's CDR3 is CASSQAPPGGHRVYEQYF. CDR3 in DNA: TGCGCCAGCAGCCAAGCCCCGCCGGGAGGACACAGGGTCTACGAGCAGTACTTC.

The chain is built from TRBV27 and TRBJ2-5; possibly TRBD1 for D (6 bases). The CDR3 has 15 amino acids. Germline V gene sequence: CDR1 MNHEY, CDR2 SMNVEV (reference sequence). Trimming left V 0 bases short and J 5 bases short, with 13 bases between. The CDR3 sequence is CASSLSSGGWETQYF. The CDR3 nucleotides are TGTGCCAGCAGTTTATCATCTGGGGGCTGGGAGACCCAGTACTTC.

The CDR3 coding sequence is TGTGCCAGCAGACTCGGGACTAGCGGGTTTCCGGAGCAGTTCTTC. Translation: CASRLGTSGFPEQFF. The chain is built from TRBV2 and TRBJ2-1, with 12 nucleotides matching TRBD2. The germline V gene has CDR1 SNHLY and CDR2 FYNNEI. The V segment lost 6 bases and the J segment 10 bases; nucleotides outside the gene matches: 10. The CDR3 covers 15 residues. Full variable domain (outside the CDR3, taken from reference TRBV2 and TRBJ2-1): EPEVTQTPSHQVTQMGQEVILRCVPISNHLYFYWYRQILGQKVEFLVSFYNNEISEKSEIFDDQFSVERPDGSNFTLKIRSTKLEDSAMYFCASRLGTSGFPEQFFGPGTRLTVL.